Shown below are 2 T cell receptor beta chains from a single sample sequenced in a study of T cell responses to AZD1222 COVID-19 vaccine. Sequencing used immunoSEQ multiplex PCR; TCRdb keeps in-frame clones, though not all of them. The sample has 150,000 to 160,000 clones, 75% to 90% seen once. The material was peripheral blood, obtained after recovery from COVID-19. These receptor sequences come from an adult who had recovered from COVID-19.

The gene calls are TRBV7-6 and TRBJ1-1, with D hard to call. The CDR3 loop spans 14 amino acids. The V end was cut by 3 bases, the J end by 0 bases, with 8 bases between. CDR1 and CDR2 (germline): SGHVS, FNYEAQ. CDR3 in DNA: TGTGCCAGCAGCTTTTCCAGGCTGAACACTGAAGCTTTCTTT. Its translation is CASSFSRLNTEAFF.

This chain uses TRBV11-2 with TRBJ2-3; 8 positions match TRBD2. The J segment lost 0 bases and the V segment lost 6 bases, leaving 11 bases of the junction unmatched. CDR3 length: 17 amino acids. Per the germline V gene, CDR1 is SGHAT and CDR2 is FQNNGV. CDR3 region: CASRSPRLASSTDTQYF. CDR3 coding DNA: TGTGCCAGCAGATCCCCTCGACTAGCGTCTAGCACAGATACGCAGTATTTT.